Below are 21 T cell receptor beta chains sequenced from a single sample in a study of technical replicates of blood from several donors (dated 2017 in TCRdb). Libraries were prepared through the immunoSEQ multiplex PCR assay. TCRdb stores this immuneACCESS table with in-frame sequences only. Part of the clones is absent; in the studies checked, under half of the shortfall reflects unresolved V genes, and no reason is known for the rest. This sample comprises 75,000 to 90,000 clones, approximately 90% of them detected only once. In total, the top ten clones hold more than 0.2% of the sample. Sequenced: T cells isolated from PBMCs. These TCRs come from a human donor in good health.

The CDR3 protein is CASSYLIGGSDYGYTF. The CDR3 bases are TGTGCCAGCAGTTACCTGATCGGCGGCTCGGACTATGGCTACACCTTC. This chain joins TRBV6-6 and TRBJ1-2; the D is unclear. V was shortened by 2 bases and J by 3 bases, with 16 bases between the two germline ends. This CDR3 is built from 16 residues. Germline CDR1 MNHNY, CDR2 SVGAGI (reference sequence).

This clone has only one observation. This sequence joins TRBV6-5 and TRBJ1-2, with D unresolved. Germline V gene sequence: CDR1 MNHEY, CDR2 SVGAGI. The CDR3 has 15 amino acids. Trimming removed 2 bases at V and 2 bases at J, with 12 bases between. The CDR3 sequence is CASSYDTASNYGYTF. CDR3 bases: TGTGCCAGCAGTTACGACACCGCGTCCAACTATGGCTACACCTTC.

This rearrangement joins TRBV5-4 to TRBJ2-1, with 8 bases matching TRBD1. This CDR3 contains 13 residues. J was trimmed by 4 bases and V by 6 bases; bases with no gene match: 3. Germline loops: CDR1 SGHNT, CDR2 YYREEE (reference sequence). The CDR3 sequence: CASTGGFYNEQFF. The CDR3 DNA sequence: TGTGCCAGCACAGGGGGCTTTTACAATGAGCAGTTCTTC.

J is TRBJ2-1 and V is TRBV2, with TRBD2 matching over 7 bases. Germline CDR1 is SNHLY and CDR2 is FYNNEI. The CDR3 has 16 residues. V was pared by 6 bases and J by 6 bases, with 14 bases of the junction left unmatched. CDR3 in DNA: TGTGCCAGCAGCGGAGCCGCGGGGGAGGTCTCCAATGAGCAGTTCTTC. Translation gives CASSGAAGEVSNEQFF.

The chain links TRBV19 to TRBJ1-2, with D possibly TRBD1 on 5 matching bases. This CDR3 is built from 17 residues. Germline CDR1 LNHDA, CDR2 SQIVND (reference sequence). The germline V and J ends were trimmed by 10 bases and 3 bases, with 27 bases remaining between them. The CDR3 protein is CATYAPSFDSHDYGYTF. CDR3 coding DNA: TGTGCCACGTATGCCCCGAGCTTCGACAGTCACGACTATGGCTACACCTTC.

This clone was found once. This sequence joins TRBV19 and TRBJ2-7; 7 bases line up with TRBD1. The CDR3 is 15 residues long. Germline loops: CDR1 LNHDA, CDR2 SQIVND (reference sequence). V shed 3 bases, J shed 0 bases, and the junction held 5 bases outside the gene matches. The CDR3 DNA sequence: TGTGCCAGTAGTATTGGGACAGCTCACTCCTACGAGCAGTACTTC. Translated, it gives CASSIGTAHSYEQYF.

The V and J genes are TRBV27 and TRBJ1-1; D is ambiguous. Germline assignment: CDR1 MNHEY and CDR2 SMNVEV (reference sequence). CDR3 length: 14 amino acids. Between the trimmed V and J ends, which lost 4 bases and 1 base, there was a span of 10 bases. The CDR3 loop is CASSSGTTNTEAFF. The CDR3 bases are TGTGCCAGCAGTTCTGGAACTACGAACACTGAAGCTTTCTTT.

The chain recombines TRBV29-1 with TRBJ1-2; D unresolved. The V gene lost 6 bases and the J gene lost 0 bases, with 17 bases spanning the gap. Germline V CDR1 and CDR2: SQVTM, ANQGSEA. This CDR3 spans 15 amino acids. The DNA of the CDR3 is TGCAGCGTCTTACCTGGTACAGCTTCTAACTATGGCTACACCTTC. This sequence encodes CSVLPGTASNYGYTF.

The J gene is TRBJ2-3, the V gene TRBV15; a possible D gene is TRBD2 (5 bases). Per germline, CDR1 LNHNV and CDR2 YYDKDF (reference sequence). There are 16 residues in the CDR3. V dropped 0 bases and J dropped 4 bases, with 14 bases sitting between them. The CDR3 DNA sequence: TGTGCCACCAGCAGAGAGCCGGGGTTTAAGTCAGATACGCAGTATTTT. Translated, it gives CATSREPGFKSDTQYF.

This chain links TRBV7-3 with TRBJ2-5; 15 bases are shared with TRBD2. V was clipped by 4 bases and J by 7 bases; unmatched bases: 13. CDR1 is SGHTA and CDR2 is FQGTGA in the germline V gene. The CDR3 spans 18 residues. The DNA of the CDR3 is TGTGCCAGCAGCTGGGGACTAGCGGGGGGCCCAGGGGGGTTGACCCAGTACTTC. Its protein is CASSWGLAGGPGGLTQYF.

The chain uses TRBV5-1 and TRBJ2-5; possibly TRBD2 for D (6 bases). Trimming cost V 0 bases and J 0 bases, with 18 bases left between them. The CDR3 loop spans 18 amino acids. Germline CDR1 reads SGHRS; CDR2 reads YFSETQ. CDR3 amino acids: CASSLGTSWGEYQETQYF. The DNA for the CDR3 is TGCGCCAGCAGCTTGGGGACATCATGGGGGGAGTACCAAGAGACCCAGTACTTC.

This clone was picked up one time. The chain employs TRBV28 and TRBJ2-7, with 8 bases identical to TRBD1. The junction had 12 bases not matched to a gene; V was cut back by 5 bases and J by 0 bases. Germline loops: CDR1 MDHEN, CDR2 SYDVKM. The CDR3 is made up of 17 amino acids. CDR3 DNA sequence: TGTGCCAGCAGTCACACTATCCGGACAGGGAGCTCCTACGAGCAGTACTTC. Encoded protein: CASSHTIRTGSSYEQYF.

This chain uses TRBV15 with TRBJ1-3; 7 positions agree with TRBD1. CDR3 length equals 16 residues. Trimming took 4 bases from V and 0 from J; bases not matched to a gene: 6. Germline-derived CDR1 and CDR2 are LNHNV and YYDKDF (reference sequence). The CDR3 DNA is TGTGCCACCAGCAACTACAGGGGCAGCTCTGGAAACACCATATATTTT. Encoded protein: CATSNYRGSSGNTIYF.

This clone has a single count. This chain links TRBV5-6 with TRBJ2-7; 7 nucleotides align to TRBD1. The V gene's germline CDR1 is SGHDT and CDR2 YYEEEE. V gave up 1 base and J gave up 4 bases; unmatched junction bases: 8. There are 15 residues in the CDR3. CDR3 nucleotide sequence: TGTGCCAGCAGCTTGCCCGGACAGGTAGAATACGAGCAGTACTTC. Protein product: CASSLPGQVEYEQYF. Together with reference TRBV5-6 and TRBJ2-7, the CDR3 gives the full variable domain: DAGVTQSPTHLIKTRGQQVTLRCSPKSGHDTVSWYQQALGQGPQFIFQYYEEEERQRGNFPDRFSGHQFPNYSSELNVNALLLGDSALYLCASSLPGQVEYEQYFGPGTRLTVT.

The chain employs TRBV6-6 and TRBJ2-3; 7 bases are a match to TRBD2. Per the germline V gene, CDR1 is MNHNY and CDR2 is SVGAGI (reference sequence). This CDR3 is built from 15 residues. Trimming cost V 6 bases and J 1 base; bases outside gene matches: 7. As DNA, the CDR3 is TGTGCCAGCAGCACCCTAAGCGGGGGCACAGATACGCAGTATTTT. Translation: CASSTLSGGTDTQYF.

J is TRBJ2-7 and V is TRBV14; no clear D. CDR3 length equals 13 residues. Germline assignment: CDR1 SGHDN and CDR2 FVKESK. V was trimmed by 0 bases and J by 6 bases, leaving 9 bases between them. The CDR3 nucleotides are TGTGCCAGCAGCCAAGACCGCGCTGGCGAGCAGTACTTC. This encodes CASSQDRAGEQYF.

The chain recombines TRBV7-9 with TRBJ1-2; D unclear. CDR3 length: 15 residues. Trimming stripped 1 base from V and 2 bases from J, with 11 bases between. Germline V gene sequence: CDR1 SEHNR, CDR2 FQNEAQ (reference sequence). The DNA for the CDR3 is TGTGCCAGCAGCTTAGACCGGGATTTCAACTATGGCTACACCTTC. Translating it yields CASSLDRDFNYGYTF.

The rearrangement uses TRBV7-9 and TRBJ1-5, with D tentatively TRBD1 (6 bases). V gave up 4 bases and J gave up 5 bases, with 21 bases separating them. Germline CDR1 and CDR2: SEHNR and FQNEAQ (reference sequence). This CDR3 comprises 17 residues. Here the CDR3 reads CASSSRALGAPYQPQHF. The DNA of the CDR3 is TGTGCCAGCAGCTCCCGGGCCTTGGGGGCCCCCTATCAGCCCCAGCATTTT.

The gene calls are TRBV6-5 and TRBJ1-4; D is possibly TRBD1 (5 bases). This CDR3 comprises 14 residues. The V end lost 2 bases, the J end lost 5 bases, and 9 bases lay between the germline ends. Looked up from germline, CDR1 is MNHEY and CDR2 is SVGAGI. Written as DNA, the CDR3 is TGTGCCAGCAGTTACGGGGCCGTAAATGAAAAACTGTTTTTT. Translating it yields CASSYGAVNEKLFF.

V and J are TRBV7-9 and TRBJ1-1; TRBD1 matches at 7 bases. Germline-derived CDR1 and CDR2 are SEHNR and FQNEAQ (reference sequence). The trim removed 7 bases at V and 4 bases at J, leaving 6 bases unmatched. The CDR3 spans 13 residues. The CDR3 here is CASTLDRPTEAFF. In DNA, the CDR3 is TGTGCCAGCACCCTGGACAGGCCCACTGAAGCTTTCTTT.

V gene TRBV14 combines with J gene TRBJ2-7; 11 bases are a match to TRBD2. Germline values: CDR1 SGHDN, CDR2 FVKESK. V trimming: 4 bases; J trimming: 3 bases; junction bases outside the gene matches: 5. The CDR3 runs 15 residues. CDR3 DNA: TGTGCCAGCAGCCGCGGACTAGCGGGCCTCTACGAGCAGTACTTC. Its protein product is CASSRGLAGLYEQYF.